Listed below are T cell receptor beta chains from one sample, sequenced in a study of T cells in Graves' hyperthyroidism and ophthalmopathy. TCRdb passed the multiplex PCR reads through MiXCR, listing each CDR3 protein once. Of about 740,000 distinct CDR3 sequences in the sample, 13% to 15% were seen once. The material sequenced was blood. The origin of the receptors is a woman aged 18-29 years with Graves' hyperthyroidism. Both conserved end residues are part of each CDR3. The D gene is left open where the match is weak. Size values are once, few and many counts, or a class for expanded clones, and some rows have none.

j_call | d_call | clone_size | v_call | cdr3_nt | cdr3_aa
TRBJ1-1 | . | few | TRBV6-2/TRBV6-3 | TGTGCCAGCAGACGACCCCAGGGGACGAACACTGAAGCTTTCTTT | CASRRPQGTNTEAFF
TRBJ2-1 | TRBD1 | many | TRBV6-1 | TGTGCCAGCAGTGAAGACGGACAGGGGGTCTACAATGAGCAGTTCTTC | CASSEDGQGVYNEQFF
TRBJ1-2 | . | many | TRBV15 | TGTGCCATCGAGGCCCGGGCCTTGGAGAAATCCTACTATGGCTACACCTTC | CAIEARALEKSYYGYTF
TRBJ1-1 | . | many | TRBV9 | TGTGCCAGCACCGGGGGGGCGAACACTGAAGCTTTCTTT | CASTGGANTEAFF
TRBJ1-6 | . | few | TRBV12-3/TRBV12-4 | TGTGCCAGCAGTTTCTGGGGAAGGAGCTCCTATAATTCACCCCTCCACTTT | CASSFWGRSSYNSPLHF
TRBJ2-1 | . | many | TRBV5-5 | TGTGCCAGCAGCTTGGGACTTATCGGGACCAATGAGCAGTTCTTC | CASSLGLIGTNEQFF
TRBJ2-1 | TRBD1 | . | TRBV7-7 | TGTGCTAGCAGCCCCCAGGGGCGGACAGGGGGGAAGTTCTTC | CASSPQGRTGGKFF
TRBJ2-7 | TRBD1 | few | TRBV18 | TGTGCCAGCTCCCGGGGACAGGGAGGAGAGCAGTACTTC | CASSRGQGGEQYF
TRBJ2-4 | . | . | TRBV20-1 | TGCAGTGCTAGACATGGGGACATTCAGTACTTC | CSARHGDIQYF
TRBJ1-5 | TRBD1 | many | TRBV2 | TGTGCCAGCAGCCAGGGGGGGGACAATCAGCCCCAGCATTTT | CASSQGGDNQPQHF
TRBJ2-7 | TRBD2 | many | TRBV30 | TGTGCCTGGGAAGCGGGAGGAGTATACGAGCAGTACTTC | CAWEAGGVYEQYF
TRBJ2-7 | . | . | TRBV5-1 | TGCGCCAGCAGCTTACATGGCATAACTCGGGGTTACGCGAACGAGCAGTACTTC | CASSLHGITRGYANEQYF
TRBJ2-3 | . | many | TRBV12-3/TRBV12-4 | TGTGCCAGCAGCGGGACTCCACTTTATACGCAGTATTTT | CASSGTPLYTQYF
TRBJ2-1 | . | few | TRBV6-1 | TGTGCCAGCAGTGCCTACGGGACCAACATCAATGAGCAGTTCTTC | CASSAYGTNINEQFF
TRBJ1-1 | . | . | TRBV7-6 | TGTGCCAGCAGCTCGGGACAAGGTATCACTGAAGCTTTCTTT | CASSSGQGITEAFF
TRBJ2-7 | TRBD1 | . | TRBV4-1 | TGCGCCAGCAGCCACCCCGGACAGGGGACTACCTACGAGCAGTACTTC | CASSHPGQGTTYEQYF
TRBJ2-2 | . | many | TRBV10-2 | TGCGCCAGCGGGTATAAAAACACCGGGGAGCTGTTTTTT | CASGYKNTGELFF
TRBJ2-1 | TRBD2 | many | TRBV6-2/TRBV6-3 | TGTGCCAGCAGTCCCCGAGTAGCGGGAATCAATGAGCAGTTCTTC | CASSPRVAGINEQFF
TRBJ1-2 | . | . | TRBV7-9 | TGTGCCAGCATCTATGCAGGGAGAGGCGGCTACACCTTC | CASIYAGRGGYTF
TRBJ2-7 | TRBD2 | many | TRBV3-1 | TGTGCCAGCAGCCCCAGCCTTAGCGGGAGACCCCACGAGCAGTACTTC | CASSPSLSGRPHEQYF
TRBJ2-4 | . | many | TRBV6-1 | TGTGCCAGCGAGCCCATAGAGAGTCTAGCCAAAAACATTCAGTACTTC | CASEPIESLAKNIQYF
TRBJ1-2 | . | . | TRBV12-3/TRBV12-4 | TGTGCCAGCAGTTTAAGTTTTGTGGCAGGGGCCTATGGCTACACCTTC | CASSLSFVAGAYGYTF
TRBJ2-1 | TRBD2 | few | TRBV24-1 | TGTGCCACCAGTGATGTGCTAGCGGGAAGGTACAATGAGCAGATCTTC | CATSDVLAGRYNEQIF
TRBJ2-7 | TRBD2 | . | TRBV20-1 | TGCAGTACCCCGGGTAGCGGGAGTCGGTACGAGCAGTACTTC | CSTPGSGSRYEQYF
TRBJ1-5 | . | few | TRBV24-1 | TGTGCCACCAGTGATGGGGGGCGTCAGCCCCAGCATTTT | CATSDGGRQPQHF
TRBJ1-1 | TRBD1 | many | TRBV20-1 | TGCAGGGTAAGGGGACAGAGGCCTGAAGCTTTCTTT | CRVRGQRPEAFF
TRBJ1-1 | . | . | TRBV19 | TGTGCCAGTAGTCCCCGAGGCAGGGCGAACACTGAAGCTTTCTTT | CASSPRGRANTEAFF
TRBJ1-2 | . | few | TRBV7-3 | TGTGCCAGCAGCTTAAACAACTATGGCTACACCTTC | CASSLNNYGYTF
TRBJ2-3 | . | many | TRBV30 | TGTGCCTGGAGTGCAAGTCCAGATACGCAGTATTTT | CAWSASPDTQYF
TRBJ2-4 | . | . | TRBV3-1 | TGTGCCAGCAGCCAAGCGAAGGGGCCGGGGGCCGGCAAAAACATTCAGTACTTC | CASSQAKGPGAGKNIQYF
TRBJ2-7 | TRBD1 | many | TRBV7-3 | TGTGCCAGCAGCGAACAGGCAGGGGGCACCGAGCAGTACTTC | CASSEQAGGTEQYF
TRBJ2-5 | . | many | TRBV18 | TGTGCCAGCTCACCACGATCCGAGGGGACCCAGTACTTC | CASSPRSEGTQYF
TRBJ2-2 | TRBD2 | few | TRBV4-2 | TGTGCCAGCAGCCGGCCGGGACTAGCGGGAGCGGGGGAGCTGTTTTTT | CASSRPGLAGAGELFF
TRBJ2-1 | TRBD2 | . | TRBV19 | TGTGCCAGTAGTACACGCGGGAGGCAAAAATACAATGAGCAGTTCTTC | CASSTRGRQKYNEQFF
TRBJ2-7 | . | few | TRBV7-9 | TGTGCCAGCAGCCGCTACCCACAGGGTTCCCACGAGCAGTACTTC | CASSRYPQGSHEQYF
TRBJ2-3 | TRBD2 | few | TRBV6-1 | TGTGCCAGCAGTGAAGGGACTAGCGGGGTCACAGATACGCAGTATTTT | CASSEGTSGVTDTQYF
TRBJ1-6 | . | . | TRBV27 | TGTGCCAGCAGAGACCTAGGACAGTATAATTCACCCCTCCACTTT | CASRDLGQYNSPLHF
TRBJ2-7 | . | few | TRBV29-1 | TGCAGCGTAGCTCCGGGCTCTGGCGAGCAGTACTTC | CSVAPGSGEQYF
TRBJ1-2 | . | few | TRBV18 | TGTGCCAGCTCACCCGATAGACAGAACTTCTATGGCTACACCTTC | CASSPDRQNFYGYTF
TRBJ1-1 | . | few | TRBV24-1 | TGTGCCACCAACACCACCCCGAACATGAACACTGAAGCTTTCTTT | CATNTTPNMNTEAFF
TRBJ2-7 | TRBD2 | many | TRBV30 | TGTGCCTGGACCCGGACTAGCGGGATCCGGTACGAGCAGTACTTC | CAWTRTSGIRYEQYF
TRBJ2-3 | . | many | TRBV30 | TGTGCCTGGAGTATCTTCGGCGCAGATACGCAGTATTTT | CAWSIFGADTQYF
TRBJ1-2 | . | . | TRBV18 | TGTGCCAGCTCACCACCGGGCTTATCGGGGGCCTCCTATGGCTACACCTTC | CASSPPGLSGASYGYTF
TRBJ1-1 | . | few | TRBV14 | TGTGCCAGCAGCCGGAAACAGAACACTGAAGCTTTCTTT | CASSRKQNTEAFF
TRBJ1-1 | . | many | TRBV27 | TGTGCCAGCAGTGGGGACGTAACTTTGATGAACACTGAAGCTTTCTTT | CASSGDVTLMNTEAFF
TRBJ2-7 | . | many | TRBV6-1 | TGTGCCAGCAGTAGAGAGCCACAGGGCTACGAGCAGTACTTC | CASSREPQGYEQYF
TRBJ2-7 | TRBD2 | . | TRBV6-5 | TGTGCCAGCAGTTACTTTAGCGGGAGCTATGAGCAGTACTTC | CASSYFSGSYEQYF
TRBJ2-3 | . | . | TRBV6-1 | TGTGCCAGCAGTGAAGAGTGGTCAGGGGACGGATACACAGATACGCAGTATTTT | CASSEEWSGDGYTDTQYF
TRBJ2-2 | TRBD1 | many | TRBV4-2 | TGTGCCAGCCGGGACAGTACACCCGGGGAGCTGTTTTTT | CASRDSTPGELFF
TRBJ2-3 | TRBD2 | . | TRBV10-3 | TGTGCCACGGGGGGAAGCACAGATACGCAGTATTTT | CATGGSTDTQYF
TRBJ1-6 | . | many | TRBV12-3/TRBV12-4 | TGTGCCAGCAGTTCCGAGACAGGAGGCAATTCACCCCTCCACTTT | CASSSETGGNSPLHF
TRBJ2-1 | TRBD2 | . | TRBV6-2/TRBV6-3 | TGTGCCAGCAGGCCCCTGGGCGGGAGCTCCTACAATGAGCAGTTCTTC | CASRPLGGSSYNEQFF
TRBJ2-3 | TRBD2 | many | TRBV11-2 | TGTGCCAGCAGCTTAACAAAAATGAGCGGGATTGGGTCAGATACGCAGTATTTT | CASSLTKMSGIGSDTQYF
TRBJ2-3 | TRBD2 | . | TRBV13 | TGTGCCAGCAGCTTAGGCCGAGGACTAGCGGTCCTCACAGATACGCAGTATTTT | CASSLGRGLAVLTDTQYF
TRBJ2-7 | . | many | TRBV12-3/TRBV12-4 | TGTGCCAGCAGTTTTTGGCAGGGCGCCTACGAGCAGTACTTC | CASSFWQGAYEQYF
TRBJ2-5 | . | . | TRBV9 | TGTGCCAGCAGCGTAGAGTCAGGGTACCAAGAGACCCAGTACTTC | CASSVESGYQETQYF
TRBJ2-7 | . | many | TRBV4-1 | TGCGCCAGCAGCCTCCTAGCCGGAGACAGTACCTACGAGCAGTACTTC | CASSLLAGDSTYEQYF
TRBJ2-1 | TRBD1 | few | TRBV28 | TGTGCCAGCAGCCGGGACAGGGATTTTCTCAATGAGCAGTTCTTC | CASSRDRDFLNEQFF
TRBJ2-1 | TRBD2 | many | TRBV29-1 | TGCAGCGGTGGACTAGCGGGAGCTTACAATGAGCAGTTCTTC | CSGGLAGAYNEQFF